Many counts were recorded for the clone carrying this T cell receptor beta chain. Via MiXCR, TCRdb re-called the RT-PCR reads, giving one row per CDR3 protein. The data show about 680,000 distinct CDR3 sequences, around 14% seen once. The CDR3 is made up of 15 amino acids. Germline V CDR1 and CDR2: SGHDT, YYEEEE. Trimming removed 4 bases from V and 13 bases from J; junction bases left unmatched: 14. This sequence originates from a female donor in good health, serving as a healthy control. This rearrangement joins TRBV5-6 to TRBJ2-3; TRBD2 aligns across 11 bases. The sequencing sample was made of memory CD4+ T cells from blood. CDR3 residues: CASSQLSGRAVIEYF. CDR3 nucleotide sequence: TGTGCCAGCAGCCAACTTAGCGGGAGGGCCGTGATCGAGTATTTT.